The source of this T cell receptor beta chain is a study of T-cell memory formation after mild COVID-19. Background on the study: TCR clusters were mostly confined to one donor each.

This clonotype was recorded a few times. The antigen remains undetermined. TCRdb recomputed calls from the 5' RACE reads with MiXCR, one row per CDR3 protein. The table includes 250,000 to 350,000 distinct CDR3 sequences, less than 20% detected once. Study results and limitations: Clones which contracted sat mainly in CM and EM if CD4+, and in EMRA if CD8+. Clones shrinking between day 15 and 85 showed a balanced CD4/CD8 split, and those that grew later tilted toward CD4+.

This CDR3 region has 12 residues. Trimming removed 8 bases from V and 5 bases from J, with 12 bases in between. CDR1 and CDR2 from the germline V gene are MDHEN and SYDVKM. The rearrangement uses TRBV28 and TRBJ1-2, with D perhaps TRBD1 (5 bases). This receptor was identified in a man aged 18 to 29 who had mild COVID-19 (a few samples of this study predate the infection). Cell type and time point are not known. The material sequenced was PBMCs or a T cell subset sorted from them (not recorded which). CDR3 loop: CASQTEKYGYTF. CDR3 nucleotides: TGTGCCAGCCAGACAGAGAAGTATGGCTACACCTTC.